One sample yielded the 8 T cell receptor beta chains listed below, sequenced in a study of spatial heterogeneity in lung cancer. TCRdb re-derived calls from the 5' RACE reads in MiXCR, one entry per CDR3 protein. Of about 120,000 distinct CDR3 sequences listed, roughly an eighth are singletons. As to time point: blood at routine non-recurrence follow-up after resection. Whole RNA came from tumor, nontumor lung or frozen PBMC and was sequenced without being sorted. The sequenced sample was PBMCs, obtained at follow-up. These receptors were obtained from a male donor with early-stage non-small cell lung cancer.

This chain connects TRBV18 to TRBJ1-2; possible D gene TRBD1, 6 bases. The V gene's germline CDR1 is KGHSH and CDR2 LQKENI. The CDR3 length is 14 residues. The V gene lost 3 bases and the J gene lost 1 base, with 9 bases spanning the gap. CDR3 amino acids: CASSPQGINYGYTF. The DNA for the CDR3 is TGTGCCAGCTCACCCCAGGGGATTAACTATGGCTACACCTTC. Filled out from reference TRBV18 and TRBJ1-2, the complete variable domain reads NAGVMQNPRHLVRRRGQEARLRCSPMKGHSHVYWYRQLPEEGLKFMVYLQKENIIDESGMPKERFSAEFPKEGPSILRIQQVVRGDSAAYFCASSPQGINYGYTFGSGTRLTVV.

At least ten counts were recorded for this clonotype. The chain is built from TRBV6-5 and TRBJ2-5; TRBD1 matches 9 bases. The CDR3 extends over 13 amino acids. After removal of 8 bases from V and 6 bases from J, the junction contained 7 bases not matched to a gene. CDR1 and CDR2 from the germline V gene are MNHEY and SVGAGI. The CDR3 DNA reads as TGTGCCAGCCATACAGGGGGCAGGAAGACCCAGTACTTC. This codes for CASHTGGRKTQYF.

This clonotype was seen more than once but under ten times. CDR3 amino acids: CSVAHQGASGYTF. DNA for the CDR3: TGCAGCGTTGCTCACCAAGGGGCTTCGGGCTACACCTTC. The V gene is TRBV29-1, the J gene TRBJ1-2, with D perhaps TRBD1 (5 bases). Germline lookup yields CDR1 SQVTM and CDR2 ANQGSEA. Trimming left V 4 bases short and J 8 bases short, with 17 bases between. The CDR3 is 13 residues long.

This clonotype was picked up a small number of times. CDR3 nucleotides: TGTGCCACTCGACAGGGGGCATCCGGGGAGCTGTTTTTT. It codes for CATRQGASGELFF. V gene TRBV24-1 combines with J gene TRBJ2-2, with 10 bases aligning to TRBD1. The CDR3 runs to 13 residues. CDR1 is KGHDR and CDR2 is SFDVKD in the germline V gene. V dropped 10 bases and J dropped 6; count of bases not matched to a gene: 4.

This clonotype was found a few times. The rearrangement uses TRBV6-5 and TRBJ2-1; D is perhaps TRBD1 (6 bases). The CDR3 consists of 15 residues. V gave up 2 bases and J gave up 2 bases, with 10 bases separating them. Germline lookup yields CDR1 MNHEY and CDR2 SVGAGI. The CDR3 protein is CASSYSEGAYNEQFF. The CDR3 DNA reads TGTGCCAGCAGTTACAGCGAGGGGGCCTACAATGAGCAGTTCTTC.

In its sample, this clonotype was seen many times. The chain is built from TRBV28 and TRBJ2-7; D is undetermined. Trimming took 7 bases from V and 1 from J, leaving 11 bases between them. Germline CDR1 reads MDHEN; CDR2 reads SYDVKM. There are 13 residues in the CDR3. CDR3: CASISSYSYEQYF. The CDR3, as DNA: TGTGCCAGCATTAGCAGTTATTCCTACGAGCAGTACTTC.

This clonotype was observed a few times. The CDR3 region is CASSFVTARQVQPQHF. The CDR3 DNA sequence: TGTGCCAGCAGCTTTGTTACAGCCCGGCAAGTTCAGCCCCAGCATTTT. V gene TRBV5-8 combines with J gene TRBJ1-5, with D hard to call. Trimming stripped 2 bases from V and 6 bases from J, with 18 bases between. Per the germline V gene, CDR1 is SGHTS and CDR2 is YDEGEE. The CDR3 loop spans 16 amino acids.

This clonotype was counted between two and nine times. The chain has TRBV7-2 and TRBJ2-1, with 11 nucleotides matching TRBD1. V shed 4 bases, J shed 7 bases, and the junction held 9 bases outside the gene matches. Germline CDR1 is SGHTA and CDR2 is FQGNSA. The CDR3 spans 16 residues. In nucleotides, the CDR3 is TGTGCCAGCAGCTCACTATTGGACAGGGGGCGGAATGAGCAGTTCTTC. Protein: CASSSLLDRGRNEQFF.